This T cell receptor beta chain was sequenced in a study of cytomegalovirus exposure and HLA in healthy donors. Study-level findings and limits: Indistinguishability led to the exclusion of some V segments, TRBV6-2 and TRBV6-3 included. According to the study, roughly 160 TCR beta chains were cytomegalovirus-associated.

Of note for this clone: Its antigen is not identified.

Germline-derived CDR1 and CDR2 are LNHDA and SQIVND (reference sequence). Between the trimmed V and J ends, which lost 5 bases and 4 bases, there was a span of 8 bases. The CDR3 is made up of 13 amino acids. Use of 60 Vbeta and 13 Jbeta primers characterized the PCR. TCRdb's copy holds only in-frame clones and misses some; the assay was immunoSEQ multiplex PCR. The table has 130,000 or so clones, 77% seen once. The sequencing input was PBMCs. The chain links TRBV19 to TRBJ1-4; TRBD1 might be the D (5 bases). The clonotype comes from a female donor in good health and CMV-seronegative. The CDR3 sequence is CASSPGGNEKLFF. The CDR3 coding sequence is TGTGCCAGTAGTCCCGGGGGTAATGAAAAACTGTTTTTT.